The entry below gives a single T cell receptor (beta chain) sequence along with its context. Its cognate antigen is unknown. Pooling of second doses given at about 4 or about 12 weeks was done. Profiling relied on immunoSEQ multiplex PCR, and the TCRdb table lists in-frame clones only, not all of them. The repertoire has about 150,000 clones, about nine tenths of them found once; the top ten carry approximately 3.9%. This CDR3 contains 14 residues. CDR1 is SEHNR and CDR2 is FQNEAQ in the germline V gene (reference sequence). With 1 base removed from V and 4 bases from J, the gap between germline ends came to 10 bases. The data stem from a study of T cell responses to AZD1222 COVID-19 vaccine. Study conclusions and caveats: Seropositive at baseline were only a handful of AZD1222 recipients. Variant regions that are unmutated are reportedly the target of nearly half of spike-specific TCRs.

This TCR came from an adult who received the AZD1222 COVID-19 vaccine. Sequencing was performed on peripheral blood, taken 28 days after the second AZD1222 dose. V usage is TRBV7-9 and J usage is TRBJ1-1; D remains ambiguous. The CDR3 nucleotides are TGTGCCAGCAGCTTAGTACAACCGAGCACTGAAGCTTTCTTT. Its protein is CASSLVQPSTEAFF. The variable domain in full, completed from reference TRBV7-9 and TRBJ1-1, reads DTGVSQNPRHKITKRGQNVTFRCDPISEHNRLYWYRQTLGQGPEFLTYFQNEAQLEKSRLLSDRFSAERPKGSFSTLEIQRTEQGDSAMYLCASSLVQPSTEAFFGQGTRLTVV.